These 10 T cell receptor beta chains share one sample of origin, sequenced in a study of regulatory T cells in long-lasting Graves disease. Relying on iRepertoire HTBI primers and Arm-PCR of CDR3 regions, the team built TCR beta libraries. In TCRdb, the multiplex PCR reads were re-called with MiXCR into one record per CDR3 protein. The table records some 300,000 distinct CDR3 sequences, around 21% of them present only once. Specified time point: persistent/refractory GD, antithyroid drugs over 5 years with positive TRAb. PBMCs provided the RNA from which the TCR library was made. The sample in question was peripheral blood mononuclear cells (PBMCs), obtained when the disease was refractory, from a patient treated with antithyroid drugs. Source of these receptors: a female donor with Graves disease.

The V call is TRBV3-1, the J call TRBJ2-7; D is possibly TRBD1 (6 bases). Germline CDR1 reads LGHDT; CDR2 reads YNNKEL (reference sequence). V was trimmed by 5 bases and J by 1 base, leaving 12 bases between them. The CDR3 has 14 residues. The DNA for the CDR3 is TGTGCCAGCAGCTCCGACAGGTCATCCTACGAGCAGTACTTC. This codes for CASSSDRSSYEQYF.

The genes are TRBV27 and TRBJ2-1, with 8 positions matching TRBD2. CDR1 is MNHEY and CDR2 is SMNVEV in the germline V gene (reference sequence). The length of the CDR3 is 14 residues. V trimming: 5 bases; J trimming: 10 bases; junction bases outside the gene matches: 10. CDR3 sequence reads: CASSTGLVLSEQFF. The CDR3 DNA reads TGTGCCAGCAGTACGGGACTAGTTTTGTCGGAGCAGTTCTTC.

The chain couples TRBV6-1 to TRBJ2-1; the D gene is possibly TRBD2 (6 bases). CDR3 size: 15 residues. With 8 bases removed from V and 0 bases from J, the gap between germline ends came to 14 bases. Germline V gene sequence: CDR1 MNHNS, CDR2 SASEGT. CDR3 DNA: TGTGCCAGCTCGGGGGAGGCGAGCTCCTACAATGAGCAGTTCTTC. The encoded protein is CASSGEASSYNEQFF.

V gene TRBV5-1 combines with J gene TRBJ2-7; 11 positions match TRBD1. V was clipped by 4 bases and J by 3 bases; unmatched bases: 9. CDR1 is SGHRS, CDR2 YFSETQ, per germline. This CDR3 has 16 amino acids. The CDR3 region is CASSPALGTGGYEQYF. The CDR3 coding sequence is TGCGCCAGCAGCCCGGCGTTGGGGACAGGGGGCTACGAGCAGTACTTC.

This clonotype has ten or more counts. The chain carries TRBV7-8 and TRBJ2-2; 9 positions match TRBD2. The germline gives CDR1 SGHVS, CDR2 FQNEAQ. The CDR3 is 18 residues long. Germline trimming cut 1 base from V and 6 bases from J; bases unmatched to any gene: 12. CDR3 amino acids: CASSLVVGLAGEAGELFF. The CDR3 DNA sequence: TGTGCCAGCAGCTTAGTGGTCGGTTTAGCGGGAGAAGCCGGGGAGCTGTTTTTT.

In this sample, this clonotype turned up many times. The CDR3 DNA is TGCAGTGCTCCCGGGACAGACTTCCAAGAGACCCAGTACTTC. Its protein product is CSAPGTDFQETQYF. The chain combines TRBV20-1 with TRBJ2-5; 7 nucleotides line up with TRBD1. Germline lookup yields CDR1 DFQATT and CDR2 SNEGSKA (reference sequence). The V segment lost 5 bases and the J segment 1 base; nucleotides outside the gene matches: 7. This CDR3 region has 14 residues.

This clonotype was counted a few times. The chain has TRBV27 and TRBJ2-7, with a weak D call TRBD2 (5 bases). V shed 5 bases and J shed 3 bases, with 11 bases lying between them. The CDR3 is 13 residues long. In germline, CDR1 is MNHEY, CDR2 SMNVEV (reference sequence). The CDR3: CASSEGIFYEQYF. DNA of the CDR3: TGTGCCAGCAGTGAGGGAATCTTCTACGAGCAGTACTTC.

This clonotype was picked up many times. The V call is TRBV7-9, the J call TRBJ2-7, with a weak D call TRBD1 (5 bases). Per germline, CDR1 SEHNR and CDR2 FQNEAQ (reference sequence). This CDR3 is built from 13 residues. Trimming removed 6 bases at V and 1 base at J, with 10 bases between. The CDR3 bases are TGTGCCAGCAGTTCGACAGTTTCCTACGAGCAGTACTTC. Its protein product is CASSSTVSYEQYF.

This clonotype was counted a few times. V usage is TRBV4-1 and J usage is TRBJ2-5, with TRBD2 matching over 8 bases. V lost 4 bases, J lost 1 base, and 5 bases stayed unmatched. Germline lookup yields CDR1 MGHRA and CDR2 YSYEKL. The CDR3 runs 15 residues. Written as DNA, the CDR3 is TGCGCCAGCAGCCCCTTAGCGGGGCTCCAAGAGACCCAGTACTTC. This encodes CASSPLAGLQETQYF.

This chain connects TRBV6-2 or TRBV6-3 to TRBJ1-4; D is perhaps TRBD1 (5 bases). The CDR3 has 14 residues. Trimming left V 7 bases short and J 0 bases short, with 9 bases between. Germline lookup yields CDR1 MNHEY and CDR2 SVGEGT. CDR3 bases: TGTGCCAGCAAACCCAGGGCAACTAATGAAAAACTGTTTTTT. This codes for CASKPRATNEKLFF.